This T cell receptor beta chain was found in a study of blood T cell repertoires in COVID-19. Study details: Acute-phase and convalescent COVID-19 samples originated in the United States, Italy and Spain. T cells, B-cell-depleted T cells, or PBMCs provided the cDNA or gDNA that served as material.

Followed longitudinally, the Seattle patients had been enrolled during active infection. Source study methods: Amplification of reference gene primers was used by the study to estimate nucleated cell counts. Sequencing used immunoSEQ multiplex PCR; TCRdb keeps in-frame clones, though not all of them. That table is the source of V, J and clone size, and D and trimming were worked out from the DNA. The profile covers 250,000 to 400,000 clones, with about 91% appearing a single time and approximately 1.8% taken by the ten largest. From germline, CDR1 is LNHDA and CDR2 SQIVND (reference sequence). The CDR3 loop spans 15 amino acids. The ends were cut back, 5 bases at V and 1 base at J, with 12 bases in the middle.

This sequence joins TRBV19 and TRBJ1-5; D uncertain. This sequence was found in a woman aged 25 to 39 with COVID-19, enrolled during active disease. The source material was peripheral blood. The CDR3: CASSPIGGSNQPQHF. The CDR3 DNA follows: TGTGCCAGTAGTCCGATTGGAGGGAGCAATCAGCCCCAGCATTTT.